A selection of T cell receptor beta chains follows, all from one sample in a study of blood T cells in healthy people across ages. Each CDR3 protein gets one entry after TCRdb re-called the 5' RACE reads with MiXCR. The sample has over 700,000 distinct CDR3 sequences, roughly 50% seen once. Material: blood. The receptors were gathered from an elderly man in good health. Both conserved end residues are part of each CDR3. Each record gives: CDR3 protein, CDR3 DNA, clone size, D gene, V gene, J gene. A D gene is named only where the DNA matches it firmly. Where a row states a size, it is once, few, many or the class of an expanded clone; other rows omit it.

CDR3: CASSFDPQDPLTYGYTF
DNA: TGTGCCAGCAGTTTTGATCCCCAGGACCCGCTAACCTATGGCTACACCTTC
size: .
D: .
V: TRBV12-3/TRBV12-4
J: TRBJ1-2

CDR3: CSAKGRSRTDTQYF
DNA: TGCAGTGCTAAGGGACGGTCAAGGACAGATACGCAGTATTTT
size: few
D: .
V: TRBV20-1
J: TRBJ2-3

CDR3: CASGPGHHSGANVLTF
DNA: TGCGCCAGCGGCCCGGGCCACCACTCTGGGGCCAACGTCCTGACTTTC
size: .
D: .
V: TRBV5-1
J: TRBJ2-6

CDR3: CSARSGVSYNEQFF
DNA: TGCAGTGCTAGAAGTGGCGTCTCCTACAATGAGCAGTTCTTC
size: .
D: .
V: TRBV20-1
J: TRBJ2-1

CDR3: CASSSLKGGNQPQHF
DNA: TGTGCCAGCAGCTCCTTGAAAGGGGGCAATCAGCCCCAGCATTTT
size: .
D: .
V: TRBV7-2
J: TRBJ1-5

CDR3: CSARDSRGGQETQYF
DNA: TGCAGTGCTAGAGATTCCCGAGGGGGACAAGAGACCCAGTACTTC
size: few
D: .
V: TRBV20-1
J: TRBJ2-5

CDR3: CASSQGTGRGELFF
DNA: TGTGCCAGCAGCCAAGGGACAGGCCGCGGGGAGCTGTTTTTT
size: .
D: TRBD1
V: TRBV7-3
J: TRBJ2-2

CDR3: CASSFSAQETQYF
DNA: TGCGCCAGCAGCTTCAGCGCCCAAGAGACCCAGTACTTC
size: .
D: .
V: TRBV5-1
J: TRBJ2-5

CDR3: CATSDPGLAGPSNEQYF
DNA: TGTGCCACCAGTGACCCCGGACTAGCGGGCCCTAGCAATGAGCAGTACTTC
size: .
D: TRBD2
V: TRBV24-1
J: TRBJ2-7

CDR3: CASSPRGLGIYEQYF
DNA: TGTGCCAGCAGTCCCCGGGGACTAGGGATCTACGAGCAGTACTTC
size: few
D: TRBD2
V: TRBV27
J: TRBJ2-7

CDR3: CSVNRATEQYF
DNA: TGCAGTGTCAATAGGGCTACCGAGCAGTACTTC
size: few
D: .
V: TRBV20-1
J: TRBJ2-7

CDR3: CANSPGLSSYNEQFF
DNA: TGTGCCAACTCACCGGGTCTGAGCTCCTACAATGAGCAGTTCTTC
size: .
D: .
V: TRBV18
J: TRBJ2-1

CDR3: CASSVAPAYNEQFF
DNA: TGTGCCAGCAGCGTAGCTCCTGCCTACAATGAGCAGTTCTTC
size: .
D: .
V: TRBV9
J: TRBJ2-1

CDR3: CASSSSGLAGQETQYF
DNA: TGCGCCAGCAGCTCCTCGGGACTAGCGGGGCAAGAGACCCAGTACTTC
size: .
D: TRBD2
V: TRBV5-1
J: TRBJ2-5

CDR3: CSVRGRERGTDTQYF
DNA: TGCAGCGTCCGCGGACGGGAGAGGGGCACAGATACGCAGTATTTT
size: few
D: .
V: TRBV29-1
J: TRBJ2-3

CDR3: CAWSVLAYEQYF
DNA: TGTGCCTGGAGTGTATTGGCCTACGAGCAGTACTTC
size: .
D: .
V: TRBV30
J: TRBJ2-7

CDR3: CASSLFELKSYEQYF
DNA: TGTGCCAGCAGCCTCTTTGAGCTCAAAAGCTACGAGCAGTACTTC
size: .
D: .
V: TRBV11-2
J: TRBJ2-7

CDR3: CASIDNSPLHF
DNA: TGTGCCAGTATAGACAATTCACCCCTCCACTTT
size: .
D: .
V: TRBV19
J: TRBJ1-6

CDR3: CASSFGVWETQYF
DNA: TGTGCCAGCAGTTTCGGGGTTTGGGAGACCCAGTACTTC
size: .
D: .
V: TRBV12-3/TRBV12-4
J: TRBJ2-5

CDR3: CSARDYSGSTGTQYF
DNA: TGCAGTGCTAGAGATTATAGCGGGAGTACCGGGACCCAGTACTTC
size: .
D: TRBD2
V: TRBV20-1
J: TRBJ2-5

CDR3: CASSLWPAGGSYEQYF
DNA: TGTGCCAGCAGCTTATGGCCCGCAGGGGGCTCCTACGAGCAGTACTTC
size: few
D: TRBD1
V: TRBV7-2
J: TRBJ2-7

CDR3: CSAAVRGAGVGNEQFF
DNA: TGCAGTGCTGCCGTTAGGGGAGCGGGAGTGGGCAATGAGCAGTTCTTC
size: .
D: TRBD2
V: TRBV20-1
J: TRBJ2-1

CDR3: CASSLVSRPENEQFF
DNA: TGTGCCAGCAGCTTAGTATCCCGGCCGGAGAATGAGCAGTTCTTC
size: .
D: .
V: TRBV7-8
J: TRBJ2-1

CDR3: CASSKQRSNEQFF
DNA: TGTGCCAGCAGCAAACAGCGTTCCAATGAGCAGTTCTTC
size: few
D: .
V: TRBV13
J: TRBJ2-1

CDR3: CAISPLGLDNTEAFF
DNA: TGTGCCATCAGCCCCCTCGGACTGGATAACACTGAAGCTTTCTTT
size: .
D: .
V: TRBV10-3
J: TRBJ1-1

CDR3: CSARGWPEYNEQFF
DNA: TGCAGTGCTAGAGGGTGGCCTGAATACAATGAGCAGTTCTTC
size: .
D: .
V: TRBV20-1
J: TRBJ2-1

CDR3: CASSRIQGGSYNEQFF
DNA: TGTGCCAGCAGCCGGATACAGGGGGGCTCCTACAATGAGCAGTTCTTC
size: few
D: TRBD1
V: TRBV7-3
J: TRBJ2-1

CDR3: CAISPVQGMGEQFF
DNA: TGTGCCATCAGTCCAGTACAGGGTATGGGTGAGCAGTTCTTC
size: few
D: .
V: TRBV10-3
J: TRBJ2-1

CDR3: CASSYRPAGTAYGYTF
DNA: TGTGCCAGCAGTTATCGTCCAGCGGGGACCGCATATGGCTACACCTTC
size: .
D: .
V: TRBV6-6
J: TRBJ1-2

CDR3: CSAVSRSNQPQHF
DNA: TGCAGTGCTGTCTCCAGAAGCAATCAGCCCCAGCATTTT
size: once
D: .
V: TRBV20-1
J: TRBJ1-5

CDR3: CASSLAGGHTGELFF
DNA: TGTGCCAGCAGTTTAGCGGGGGGCCACACCGGGGAGCTGTTTTTT
size: .
D: .
V: TRBV12-3/TRBV12-4
J: TRBJ2-2

CDR3: CASSHNGPAGTEAFF
DNA: TGTGCCAGCAGCCACAACGGGCCGGCGGGCACTGAAGCTTTCTTT
size: .
D: .
V: TRBV25-1
J: TRBJ1-1

CDR3: CASSTRAGLAGGFPYNEQFF
DNA: TGTGCCAGCAGCACCCGGGCAGGACTAGCGGGAGGGTTCCCCTACAATGAGCAGTTCTTC
size: .
D: .
V: TRBV21-1
J: TRBJ2-1

CDR3: CASRGTGQSYEQYF
DNA: TGTGCCTCCAGGGGGACAGGACAGTCCTACGAGCAGTACTTC
size: few
D: TRBD1
V: TRBV10-3
J: TRBJ2-7

CDR3: CASSQPGQGREQYF
DNA: TGTGCCAGCAGTCAGCCGGGACAGGGGAGGGAGCAGTACTTC
size: .
D: TRBD1
V: TRBV3-1
J: TRBJ2-4

CDR3: CASREDWSSYNEQFF
DNA: TGTGCCAGCAGAGAGGACTGGAGCTCCTACAATGAGCAGTTCTTC
size: .
D: .
V: TRBV27
J: TRBJ2-1

CDR3: CATSRDRETGSSGANVLTF
DNA: TGTGCCACCAGCAGAGATCGGGAGACAGGTTCCTCTGGGGCCAACGTCCTGACTTTC
size: .
D: .
V: TRBV15
J: TRBJ2-6

CDR3: CASSTIWDRGGGANVLTF
DNA: TGTGCCAGCAGTACTATCTGGGACAGGGGAGGAGGGGCCAACGTCCTGACTTTC
size: .
D: TRBD1
V: TRBV27
J: TRBJ2-6

CDR3: CASSQESSLRRYAYF
DNA: TGTGCCAGCAGCCAAGAGTCTAGCTTAAGGAGATACGCGTATTTT
size: .
D: .
V: TRBV3-1
J: TRBJ2-3

CDR3: CASSLTSGGYTF
DNA: TGTGCCAGCAGCTTAACGTCAGGAGGCTACACCTTC
size: .
D: .
V: TRBV7-9
J: TRBJ1-2

CDR3: CASSLTSLLDTQYF
DNA: TGTGCCAGCAGCCTGACTAGCTTGCTAGATACGCAGTATTTT
size: .
D: TRBD2
V: TRBV5-5
J: TRBJ2-3

CDR3: CATSQGGRRSYEQYF
DNA: TGTGCCACCAGCCAGGGAGGACGGAGATCCTACGAGCAGTACTTC
size: few
D: .
V: TRBV15
J: TRBJ2-7

CDR3: CASSLAGTGFEYGYTF
DNA: TGCGCCAGCAGCTTGGCGGGGACAGGGTTTGAGTATGGCTACACCTTC
size: few
D: TRBD1
V: TRBV5-1
J: TRBJ1-2

CDR3: CASSSTSGSGNEQYF
DNA: TGTGCCAGCAGCAGTACCAGCGGGAGTGGCAATGAGCAGTACTTC
size: .
D: TRBD2
V: TRBV12-3/TRBV12-4
J: TRBJ2-7

CDR3: CSARRRGSADEQFF
DNA: TGCAGTGCTAGACGAAGGGGGAGCGCGGATGAGCAGTTCTTC
size: once
D: .
V: TRBV20-1
J: TRBJ2-1

CDR3: CASSGRNLNTEAFF
DNA: TGTGCCAGCAGTGGAAGGAATCTGAACACTGAAGCTTTCTTT
size: .
D: .
V: TRBV2
J: TRBJ1-1

CDR3: CASSFDRDYEQYF
DNA: TGTGCCAGCAGCTTCGACAGGGACTACGAGCAGTACTTC
size: .
D: TRBD1
V: TRBV7-6
J: TRBJ2-7

CDR3: CASSPFRGRGYEQYF
DNA: TGTGCCAGCAGCCCCTTTCGGGGCAGAGGCTACGAGCAGTACTTC
size: .
D: .
V: TRBV7-9
J: TRBJ2-7

CDR3: CASSPRRGEAQYF
DNA: TGTGCCAGCAGCCCCCGGAGGGGGGAGGCGCAGTATTTT
size: .
D: .
V: TRBV13
J: TRBJ2-3

CDR3: CASAPPIGEQFF
DNA: TGTGCCAGCGCACCACCGATCGGTGAGCAGTTCTTC
size: .
D: .
V: TRBV18
J: TRBJ2-1

CDR3: CASSPGPPRYAYF
DNA: TGTGCCAGCAGCCCCGGCCCCCCTAGATACGCGTATTTT
size: .
D: .
V: TRBV3-1
J: TRBJ2-3